This TCR beta chain was recovered during a study of blood T cell repertoires in COVID-19. Across the whole study: Samples representing acute and convalescent COVID-19 were sourced from the United States, Italy and Spain.

Those enrolled, adults aged about 18 to 89 years, came from 20 to 25 US areas. Recovery among Cohort 3 donors was established by two negative PCRs, clearance, or symptom resolution. Per the authors' pipeline: Nucleated cell number was recorded as an estimate derived from reference gene primer amplification. Profiled with immunoSEQ multiplex PCR; TCRdb holds only in-frame clones, not every one. V, J and clone size derive from that table, while D and trimming were established from the DNA sequence. Here the sample spans 200,000 to 250,000 clones, around 89% being singletons. The CDR3 is 13 amino acids. In germline, CDR1 is SQVTM, CDR2 ANQGSEA. The ends were cut back, 3 bases at V and 1 base at J, with 7 bases in the middle.

The chain couples TRBV29-1 to TRBJ1-5, with no clear D. The receptor was derived from a woman aged 25 to 39 who had recovered from COVID-19. The sequenced sample was PBMCs or T cells enriched from blood (not recorded which). CDR3 protein: CSVDEGSNQPQHF. The CDR3 DNA follows: TGCAGCGTTGACGAGGGCAGCAATCAGCCCCAGCATTTT.